The T cell receptor (beta chain) under discussion was sequenced for a study of blood T cell repertoires in COVID-19. Looking at the study overall: There were acute and convalescent COVID-19 samples, and they came from the United States, Italy and Spain. The analysed material was cDNA or gDNA that came from T cells, B-cell-depleted T cells, or PBMCs.

Germline V gene lookup returns CDR1 MNHEY and CDR2 SVGEGT. With V trimmed by 7 bases and J by 7 bases, 7 bases remained unmatched. CDR3 size: 14 residues. Original handling: It was from reference gene primer amplification that nucleated cell counts were estimated. The table came from immunoSEQ multiplex PCR; TCRdb's copy has only in-frame clones and leaves some out. V, J and clone size derive from that table, while D and trimming were established from the DNA sequence. The sample contains 70,000 to 95,000 clones, approximately 80% of which appear only once. This clonotype originated in a woman in her 70s with acute or convalescent COVID-19. The chain uses TRBV6-2 or TRBV6-3 and TRBJ2-1; 10 bases agree with TRBD2. Sequenced input: peripheral blood. For the CDR3, the DNA is TGTGCCAGCATCCCTAGCGGGAGAAGGAATGAGCAGTTCTTC. Its translation: CASIPSGRRNEQFF.